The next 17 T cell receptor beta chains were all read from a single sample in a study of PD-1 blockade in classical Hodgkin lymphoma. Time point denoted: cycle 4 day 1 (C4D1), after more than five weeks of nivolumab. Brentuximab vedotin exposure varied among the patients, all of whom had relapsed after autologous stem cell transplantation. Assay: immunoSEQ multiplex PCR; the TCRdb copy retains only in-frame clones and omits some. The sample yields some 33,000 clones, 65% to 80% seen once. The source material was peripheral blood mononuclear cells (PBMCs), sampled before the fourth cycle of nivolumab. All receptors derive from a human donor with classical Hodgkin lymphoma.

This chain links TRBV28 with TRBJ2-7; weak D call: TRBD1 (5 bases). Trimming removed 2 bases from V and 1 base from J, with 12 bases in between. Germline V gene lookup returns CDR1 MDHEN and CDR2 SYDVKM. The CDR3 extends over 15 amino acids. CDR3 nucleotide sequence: TGTGCCAGCAGTTTAGAAGGGGTGGGGTCCTACGAGCAGTACTTC. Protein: CASSLEGVGSYEQYF.

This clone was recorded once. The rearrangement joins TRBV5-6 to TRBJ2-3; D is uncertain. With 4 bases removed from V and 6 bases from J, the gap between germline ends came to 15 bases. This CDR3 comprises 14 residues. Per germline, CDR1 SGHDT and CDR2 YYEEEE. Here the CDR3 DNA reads TGTGCCAGCAGCCCACCATCCCTAGTGGATACGCAGTATTTT. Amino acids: CASSPPSLVDTQYF.

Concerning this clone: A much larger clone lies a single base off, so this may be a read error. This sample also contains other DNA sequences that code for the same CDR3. The CDR3 here is CASSSNPLTGYEQYF. CDR3 coding DNA: TGTGCCAGTAGTTCCAACCCCCTGACTGGATACGAGCAGTATTTC. The rearrangement joins TRBV19 to TRBJ2-7; D unresolved. Per the germline V gene, CDR1 is LNHDA and CDR2 is SQIVND (reference sequence). This CDR3 spans 15 amino acids.

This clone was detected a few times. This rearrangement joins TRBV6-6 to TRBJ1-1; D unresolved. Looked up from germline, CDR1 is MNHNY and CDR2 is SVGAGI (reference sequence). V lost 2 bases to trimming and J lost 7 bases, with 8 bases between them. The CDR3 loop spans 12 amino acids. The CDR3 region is CASSYTRIEAFF. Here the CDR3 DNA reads TGTGCCAGCAGTTACACGCGGATTGAAGCTTTCTTT.

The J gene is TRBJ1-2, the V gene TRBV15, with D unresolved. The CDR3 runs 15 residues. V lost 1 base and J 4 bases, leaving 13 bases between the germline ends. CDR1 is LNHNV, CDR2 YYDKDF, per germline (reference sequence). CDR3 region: CATSRGRGVSYGYTF. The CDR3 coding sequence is TGTGCCACCAGCAGAGGCCGGGGTGTAAGCTATGGCTACACCTTC. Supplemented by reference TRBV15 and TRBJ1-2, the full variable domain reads DAMVIQNPRYQVTQFGKPVTLSCSQTLNHNVMYWYQQKSSQAPKLLFHYYDKDFNNEADTPDNFQSRRPNTSFCFLDIRSPGLGDTAMYLCATSRGRGVSYGYTFGSGTRLTVV.

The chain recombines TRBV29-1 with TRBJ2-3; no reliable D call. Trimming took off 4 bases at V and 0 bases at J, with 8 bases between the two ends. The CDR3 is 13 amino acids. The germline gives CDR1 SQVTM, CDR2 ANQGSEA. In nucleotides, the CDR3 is TGCAGCGTTGGCCCTAGTAGCACAGATACGCAGTATTTT. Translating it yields CSVGPSSTDTQYF.

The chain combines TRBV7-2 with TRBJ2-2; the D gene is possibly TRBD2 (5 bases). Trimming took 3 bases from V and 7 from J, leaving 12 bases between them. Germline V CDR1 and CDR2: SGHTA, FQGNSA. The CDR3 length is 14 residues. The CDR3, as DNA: TGTGCCAGCAGCTTGAGGGTGATGGGCGGGGAGCTGTTTTTT. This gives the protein CASSLRVMGGELFF.

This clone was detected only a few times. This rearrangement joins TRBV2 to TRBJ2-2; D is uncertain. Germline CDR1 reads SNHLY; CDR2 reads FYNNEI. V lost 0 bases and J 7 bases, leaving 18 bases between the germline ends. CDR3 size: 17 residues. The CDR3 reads CASSEADPDVNNGELFF. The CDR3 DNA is TGTGCCAGCAGTGAAGCAGACCCAGACGTGAATAACGGGGAGCTGTTTTTT.

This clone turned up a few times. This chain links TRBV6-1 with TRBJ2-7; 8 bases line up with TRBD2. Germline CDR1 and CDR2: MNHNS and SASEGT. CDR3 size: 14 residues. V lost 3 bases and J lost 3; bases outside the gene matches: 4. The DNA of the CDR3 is TGTGCCAGCAGTGAGGGACTAGGGGACTACGAGCAGTACTTC. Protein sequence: CASSEGLGDYEQYF.

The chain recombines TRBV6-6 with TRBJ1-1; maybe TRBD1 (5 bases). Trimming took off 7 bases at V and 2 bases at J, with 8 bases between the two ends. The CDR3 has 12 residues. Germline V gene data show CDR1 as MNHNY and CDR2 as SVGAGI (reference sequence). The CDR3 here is CASTGGNTEAFF. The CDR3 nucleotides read TGTGCCAGCACCGGGGGTAACACTGAAGCTTTCTTT.

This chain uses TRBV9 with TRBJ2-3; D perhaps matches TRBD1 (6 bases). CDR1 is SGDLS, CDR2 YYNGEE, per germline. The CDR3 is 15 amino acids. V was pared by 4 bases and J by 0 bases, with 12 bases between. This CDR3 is CASSPKQGSTDTQYF. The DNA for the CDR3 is TGTGCCAGCAGCCCCAAACAGGGTAGCACAGATACGCAGTATTTT.

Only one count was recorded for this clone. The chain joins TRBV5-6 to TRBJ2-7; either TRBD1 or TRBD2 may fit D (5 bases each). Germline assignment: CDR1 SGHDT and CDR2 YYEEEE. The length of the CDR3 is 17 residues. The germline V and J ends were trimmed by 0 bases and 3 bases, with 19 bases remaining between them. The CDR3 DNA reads TGTGCCAGCAGCTTGGGGGGACCCACCGTTATAAACTACGAGCAGTACTTC. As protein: CASSLGGPTVINYEQYF.

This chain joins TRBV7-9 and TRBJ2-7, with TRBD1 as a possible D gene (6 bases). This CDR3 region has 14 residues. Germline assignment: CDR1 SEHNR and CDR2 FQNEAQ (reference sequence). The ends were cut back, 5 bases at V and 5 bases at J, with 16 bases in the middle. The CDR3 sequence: CASSTQGQRNEQYF. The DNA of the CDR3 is TGTGCCAGCAGCACACAGGGTCAGAGGAACGAGCAGTACTTC.

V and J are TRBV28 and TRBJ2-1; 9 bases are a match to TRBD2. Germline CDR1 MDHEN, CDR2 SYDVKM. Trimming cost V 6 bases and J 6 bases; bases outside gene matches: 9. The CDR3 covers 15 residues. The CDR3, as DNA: TGTGCCAGCAGCCAGGCGGGGGGGAGCCTCAATGAGCAGTTCTTC. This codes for CASSQAGGSLNEQFF.

The DNA of the CDR3 is TGTGCCAGCAGCTCCGCAACAGGGGACGACTATGGCTACACCTTC. Translating it yields CASSSATGDDYGYTF. The rearrangement links TRBV7-9 to TRBJ1-2; the match to TRBD1 covers 7 bases. This CDR3 is built from 15 residues. Trimming took 4 bases from V and 3 from J; bases not matched to a gene: 8. CDR1 and CDR2 (germline): SEHNR, FQNEAQ (reference sequence).

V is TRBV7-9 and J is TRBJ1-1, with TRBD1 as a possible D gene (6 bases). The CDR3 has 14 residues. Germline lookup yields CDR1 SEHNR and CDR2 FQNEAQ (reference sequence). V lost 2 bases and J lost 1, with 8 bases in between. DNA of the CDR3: TGTGCCAGCAGCTTACAGGGGCCGAACACTGAAGCTTTCTTT. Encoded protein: CASSLQGPNTEAFF.

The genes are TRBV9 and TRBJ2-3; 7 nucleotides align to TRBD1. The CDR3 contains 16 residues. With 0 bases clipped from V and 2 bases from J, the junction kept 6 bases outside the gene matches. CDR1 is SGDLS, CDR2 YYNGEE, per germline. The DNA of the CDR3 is TGTGCCAGCAGCGTAGAGACAGGGACCCTCACAGATACGCAGTATTTT. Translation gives CASSVETGTLTDTQYF.